Each of the 25 T cell receptor beta chains below was sequenced from the same sample in a study of T cells after posttransplantation cyclophosphamide. Some clones are missing from TCRdb's copy, which holds only in-frame ones; the method was immunoSEQ multiplex PCR. The sample yields some 23,000 clones, without any singletons. Material: PBMCs. Receptor source: a woman between 50 and 59 years old in good health, CMV-negative, and a related stem cell transplant donor.

The chain has TRBV5-4 and TRBJ2-6; 8 bases fit TRBD1. The CDR3 has 17 residues. CDR1 is SGHNT and CDR2 is YYREEE in the germline V gene (reference sequence). Trimming removed 3 bases from V and 4 bases from J; junction bases left unmatched: 9. CDR3 region: CASSWGDRLSGANVLTF. CDR3 bases: TGTGCCAGCAGCTGGGGGGACAGGTTGTCGGGGGCCAACGTCCTGACTTTC.

This chain links TRBV4-2 with TRBJ2-5, with 10 bases that match TRBD2. The J call is uncertain, as TRBJ2-7 better fits the DNA end. The CDR3 has 15 residues. Germline CDR1 and CDR2: LGHNA and YNFKEQ. CDR3 protein: CASSQDRAGGLEQYF. In DNA, the CDR3 is TGTGCCAGCAGCCAAGATCGAGCGGGGGGGCTCGAGCAGTACTTC.

This clone was found many times. V usage is TRBV12-5 and J usage is TRBJ2-2; TRBD1 might be the D (8 bases). The germline V and J ends were trimmed by 0 bases and 4 bases, with 21 bases remaining between them. CDR3 length: 19 residues. CDR1 and CDR2 (germline): LGHNT, FRNRAP. Here the CDR3 reads CASGLVQGGRGIGTGELFF. CDR3 in DNA: TGTGCTAGTGGTTTGGTACAGGGGGGGCGAGGAATAGGCACCGGGGAGCTGTTTTTT.

This clone was detected ten times or more. The J gene is TRBJ2-1, the V gene TRBV10-3, with 12 bases aligning to TRBD2. V lost 5 bases, J lost 9 bases, and 5 bases stayed unmatched. The CDR3 spans 14 residues. Germline V gives CDR1 ENHRY, CDR2 SYGVKD. CDR3 residues: CAISPSGRAGEQFF. CDR3 sequence (DNA): TGTGCCATCAGTCCTAGCGGGAGGGCCGGTGAGCAGTTCTTC.

This clone has ten or more counts. V is TRBV19 and J is TRBJ2-7; a possible D gene is TRBD1 (6 bases). Germline assignment: CDR1 LNHDA and CDR2 SQIVND (reference sequence). V was pared by 6 bases and J by 4 bases, with 16 bases between. This CDR3 has 14 residues. The CDR3 region is CASRLPGHNYEQYF. In DNA, the CDR3 is TGTGCCAGTAGGCTCCCGGGACATAATTACGAGCAGTACTTC.

This clone appeared many times. The V gene is TRBV7-9, the J gene TRBJ2-7; 8 nucleotides agree with TRBD1. V lost 4 bases to trimming and J lost 7 bases; unmatched junction nucleotides: 3. This CDR3 contains 12 residues. The V gene's germline CDR1 is SEHNR and CDR2 FQNEAQ (reference sequence). Here the CDR3 DNA reads TGTGCCAGCAGCTGGACAGGGAGGGAGCAGTACTTC. Residues: CASSWTGREQYF.

By proportion, this clone is medium-sized. J is TRBJ1-1 and V is TRBV9; D unclear. V dropped 4 bases and J dropped 1 base, with 8 bases sitting between them. The germline gives CDR1 SGDLS, CDR2 YYNGEE. The CDR3 spans 13 residues. The CDR3 nucleotides read TGTGCCAGCAGCCTCTACGGGAACACTGAAGCTTTCTTT. Translating it yields CASSLYGNTEAFF.

This clone has ten or more counts. The rearrangement links TRBV19 to TRBJ2-7, with TRBD1 matching 7 bases. Germline V CDR1 and CDR2: LNHDA, SQIVND (reference sequence). J lost 3 bases, V lost 5 bases, and 4 bases had no gene match. This CDR3 spans 13 amino acids. The CDR3 region is CASSHRGDYEQYF. Here the CDR3 DNA reads TGTGCCAGTAGTCACAGGGGCGACTACGAGCAGTACTTC.

This clone was detected ten times or more. V gene TRBV7-6 combines with J gene TRBJ1-2; 7 nucleotides agree with TRBD1. The germline V gene encodes CDR1 SGHVS and CDR2 FNYEAQ. Trimming cost V 2 bases and J 2 bases; bases outside gene matches: 2. This CDR3 is 14 amino acids long. In DNA form, the CDR3 reads TGTGCCAGCAGCTTACTGGGACAGAACTATGGCTACACCTTC. It yields the protein CASSLLGQNYGYTF.

This clone was seen only a few times. The chain links TRBV6-5 to TRBJ2-7; D unresolved. Germline CDR1 is MNHEY and CDR2 is SVGAGI. Trimming took off 7 bases at V and 0 bases at J, with 10 bases between the two ends. The CDR3 runs to 13 residues. The CDR3 loop is CASNLRSSYEQYF. The CDR3 DNA is TGTGCCAGCAATTTGCGGAGCTCCTACGAGCAGTACTTC.

The table lists this clone with many counts. The gene calls are TRBV21-1 and TRBJ2-1; the D call of TRBD2 is as the table states it, not checked on the DNA. TRBV21-1 corresponds to a pseudogene. The length of the CDR3 is 18 residues. The CDR3 loop is CASSNRAKHRDERELQFF. In nucleotides, the CDR3 is TGTGCCAGCAGCAATCGAGCCAAACACAGAGATGAGCGGGAGCTGCAGTTCTTC.

The sample holds many counts of this clone. The chain employs TRBV7-7 and TRBJ2-5; TRBD1 is a possible D gene (5 bases). Germline values: CDR1 SSHAT, CDR2 FNYEAQ (reference sequence). This CDR3 comprises 15 residues. V dropped 5 bases and J dropped 2 bases, with 15 bases sitting between them. CDR3 coding DNA: TGTGCCAGCAGCACAGGCCAGAGGACACAAGAGACCCAGTACTTC. It specifies CASSTGQRTQETQYF.

At least ten counts were recorded for this clone. The chain recombines TRBV5-4 with TRBJ2-3; 10 bases line up with TRBD2. The CDR3 runs 15 residues. Germline lookup yields CDR1 SGHNT and CDR2 YYREEE (reference sequence). V dropped 4 bases and J dropped 5; count of bases not matched to a gene: 7. The CDR3 is CASSAGTSEIDTQYF. The DNA of the CDR3 is TGTGCCAGCAGCGCCGGGACTAGCGAGATAGATACGCAGTATTTT.

This clone was observed at least ten times. J is TRBJ2-3 and V is TRBV28, with a possible D match to TRBD1 (5 bases). Germline V gene lookup returns CDR1 MDHEN and CDR2 SYDVKM. The CDR3 is 14 residues long. V gave up 5 bases and J gave up 6 bases, with 15 bases separating them. This CDR3 is CASSTNKRQDTQYF. The CDR3 DNA reads TGTGCCAGCAGTACGAACAAAAGACAGGATACGCAGTATTTT.

This clone was recorded at least ten times. V gene TRBV7-8 combines with J gene TRBJ2-1, with 10 bases that match TRBD1. CDR1 is SGHVS, CDR2 FQNEAQ, per germline. Trimming at V came to 7 bases and at J to 4 bases, leaving 7 bases not matched to a gene. The CDR3 runs 15 residues. The CDR3, as DNA: TGTGCCAGCAAAGACAGGGGGCGGGGGTACAATGAGCAGTTCTTC. The encoded protein is CASKDRGRGYNEQFF.

There are many counts of this clone. J is TRBJ2-7 and V is TRBV25-1; weak D call: TRBD1 (5 bases). The CDR3 totals 14 residues. V lost 1 base to trimming and J lost 6 bases, with 13 bases between them. Germline CDR1 is MGHDK and CDR2 is SYGVNS. CDR3: CASSESAAGLEQYF. In nucleotides, the CDR3 is TGTGCCAGCAGTGAATCGGCGGCAGGGCTCGAGCAGTACTTC.

There are many counts of this clone. V and J are TRBV11-2 and TRBJ2-5; TRBD2 matches 9 bases. The CDR3 is 15 amino acids. Germline values: CDR1 SGHAT, CDR2 FQNNGV. J lost 3 bases, V lost 1 base, and 3 bases had no gene match. In DNA form, the CDR3 reads TGTGCCAGCAGCTTAGGGGCTAGCGGGAAAGAGACCCAGTACTTC. This translates into CASSLGASGKETQYF.

This clone was detected ten times or more. The chain employs TRBV27 and TRBJ2-1; TRBD2 agrees at 10 bases. V was clipped by 0 bases and J by 9 bases; unmatched bases: 11. This CDR3 contains 17 residues. Per the germline V gene, CDR1 is MNHEY and CDR2 is SMNVEV (reference sequence). CDR3 coding DNA: TGTGCCAGCAGTTTATCCTTTGGAGCGGGAGGGACCGGTGAGCAGTTCTTC. Amino acid sequence: CASSLSFGAGGTGEQFF.

This clone has ten or more counts. The V call is TRBV7-2, the J call TRBJ1-2; D is undetermined. The germline CDR1 and CDR2 sequences are SGHTA and FQGNSA. V was trimmed by 1 base and J by 8 bases, leaving 14 bases between them. This CDR3 region has 14 residues. The CDR3, as DNA: TGTGCCAGCAGCTTAGTTGGGCTGGACTTGGGCTACACCTTC. As protein: CASSLVGLDLGYTF.

This clone has ten or more counts. This chain joins TRBV5-5 and TRBJ2-3, with 10 nucleotides matching TRBD1. The CDR3 length is 15 residues. Unmatched junction bases numbered 4, after V lost 2 bases and J lost 4 bases. CDR1 is SGHKS, CDR2 YYEKEE, per germline (reference sequence). For the CDR3, the DNA is TGTGCCAGCAGCTTCCGGGACAGGGGTGCAGATACGCAGTATTTT. Its translation is CASSFRDRGADTQYF.

This clone was seen repeatedly, ten times or more. The J gene is TRBJ1-2, the V gene TRBV19, with a tentative D call TRBD1 (6 bases). Trimming left V 4 bases short and J 1 base short, with 19 bases between. This CDR3 comprises 17 residues. Germline CDR1 is LNHDA and CDR2 is SQIVND (reference sequence). This chain's CDR3 is CASSRAGQPSYNYGYTF. CDR3 in DNA: TGTGCCAGTAGTAGAGCTGGACAGCCCTCTTATAACTATGGCTACACCTTC. Using reference TRBV19 and TRBJ1-2 for the parts outside the CDR3, the full variable domain is DGGITQSPKYLFRKEGQNVTLSCEQNLNHDAMYWYRQDPGQGLRLIYYSQIVNDFQKGDIAEGYSVSREKKESFPLTVTSAQKNPTAFYLCASSRAGQPSYNYGYTFGSGTRLTVV.

This clone showed up many times. This chain connects TRBV5-1 to TRBJ2-2; 12 bases map to TRBD2. This CDR3 comprises 18 residues. V shed 1 base, J shed 0 bases, and the junction held 4 bases outside the gene matches. Germline values: CDR1 SGHRS, CDR2 YFSETQ. This chain's CDR3 is CASSLKLAGGSNTGELFF. CDR3 coding DNA: TGCGCCAGCAGCTTGAAACTAGCGGGAGGCTCGAACACCGGGGAGCTGTTTTTT.

This clone was seen ten or more times. The chain carries TRBV14 and TRBJ2-7; D gene uncertain. Germline lookup yields CDR1 SGHDN and CDR2 FVKESK. The CDR3 runs to 14 residues. Deletions cut 1 base from V and 2 bases from J, with 9 bases between. The CDR3 DNA is TGTGCCAGCAGCCAAGGGAGTGGTACCTACGAGCAGTACTTC. It is translated as CASSQGSGTYEQYF.

This clone was seen repeatedly, ten times or more. The chain joins TRBV9 to TRBJ2-3, with TRBD2 matching over 9 bases. The CDR3 is 14 amino acids. The V segment lost 2 bases and the J segment 4 bases; nucleotides outside the gene matches: 2. The germline V gene has CDR1 SGDLS and CDR2 YYNGEE. The CDR3 bases are TGTGCCAGCAGCGTCGGCGGGAGGGCAGATACGCAGTATTTT. Translating gives CASSVGGRADTQYF.

Ten or more counts support this clone. This chain links TRBV19 with TRBJ2-7; TRBD2 agrees at 7 bases. This CDR3 is 13 amino acids long. Germline V gives CDR1 LNHDA, CDR2 SQIVND (reference sequence). The trim removed 7 bases at V and 2 bases at J, leaving 5 bases unmatched. CDR3 in DNA: TGTGCCAGTAAGAGCGGGGCAACCTACGAGCAGTACTTC. Translation: CASKSGATYEQYF.